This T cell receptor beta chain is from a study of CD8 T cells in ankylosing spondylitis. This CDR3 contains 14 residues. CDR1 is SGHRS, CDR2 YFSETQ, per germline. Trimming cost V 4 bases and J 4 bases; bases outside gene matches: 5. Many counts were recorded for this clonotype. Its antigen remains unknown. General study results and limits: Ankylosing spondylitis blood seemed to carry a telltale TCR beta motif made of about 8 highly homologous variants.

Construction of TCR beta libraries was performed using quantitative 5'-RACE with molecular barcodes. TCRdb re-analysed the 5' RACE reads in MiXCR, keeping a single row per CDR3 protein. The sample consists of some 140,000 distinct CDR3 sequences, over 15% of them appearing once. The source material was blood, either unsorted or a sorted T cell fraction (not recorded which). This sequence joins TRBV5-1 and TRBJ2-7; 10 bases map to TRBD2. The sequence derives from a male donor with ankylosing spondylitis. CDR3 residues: CASSASGSAYEQYF. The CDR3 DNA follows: TGCGCCAGCAGCGCTAGCGGGAGTGCTTACGAGCAGTACTTC.